The 29 T cell receptor beta chains listed next were all sequenced from one sample in a study of early T cells in non-severe SARS-CoV-2 infection. TCRdb reanalysed the 5' RACE reads using MiXCR and keeps one entry per CDR3 protein. The data contain around 35,000 distinct CDR3 sequences, approximately 6.1% of them singletons. Input material: whole blood. These TCRs come from an adult who was a healthcare worker with PCR-confirmed SARS-CoV-2 infection or an uninfected control (not recorded which).

In its sample, this clonotype was seen many times. J is TRBJ2-3 and V is TRBV5-1, with 8 bases fitting TRBD2. Germline CDR1 and CDR2: SGHRS and YFSETQ. V lost 4 bases, J lost 4 bases, and 5 bases stayed unmatched. The CDR3 extends over 14 amino acids. The CDR3, as DNA: TGCGCCAGCAGCATACGGACTAGCCCAGATACGCAGTATTTT. Residues: CASSIRTSPDTQYF.

This clonotype came up many times. The V call is TRBV4-2, the J call TRBJ2-1, with D uncertain. This CDR3 comprises 15 residues. The V gene lost 0 bases and the J gene lost 5 bases, with 11 bases spanning the gap. Germline loops: CDR1 LGHNA, CDR2 YNFKEQ. CDR3 in amino acids: CASSQDLTYHNEQFF. CDR3 coding DNA: TGTGCCAGCAGCCAAGATTTAACCTATCACAATGAGCAGTTCTTC.

This chain uses TRBV10-3 with TRBJ2-7; no definite D call. This CDR3 has 13 amino acids. Germline V lookup: CDR1 ENHRY, CDR2 SYGVKD. The V end lost 3 bases, the J end lost 0 bases, and 6 bases lay between the germline ends. CDR3 DNA sequence: TGTGCCATCAGTGACCCTAGCTCCTACGAGCAGTACTTC. It codes for CAISDPSSYEQYF.

Concerning this clonotype: A much bigger clone sits one base away, suggesting this may be a read error. The gene calls are TRBV20-1 and TRBJ2-7; 12 nucleotides match TRBD2. CDR3 length: 13 residues. Germline trimming cut 8 bases from V and 7 bases from J; bases unmatched to any gene: 9. Germline CDR1 is DFQATT and CDR2 is SNEGSKA (reference sequence). The CDR3 DNA reads TGCAGTACTACCACTAGCGGGAGGTGGGAGCAGTACTTC. Its protein product is CSTTTSGRWEQYF.

This clonotype has just a few counts. This rearrangement joins TRBV11-2 to TRBJ1-1; the D gene is possibly TRBD1 (5 bases). This CDR3 region has 12 residues. Trimming removed 5 bases at V and 9 bases at J, with 13 bases between. The germline CDR1 and CDR2 sequences are SGHAT and FQNNGV. The DNA for the CDR3 is TGTGCCAGCAGCCAATTCCCGGGACAAGCTTTCTTT. Its protein is CASSQFPGQAFF.

The CDR3 reads CASSLGQPSLAEQYF. For the CDR3, the DNA is TGTGCCAGCAGCTTAGGACAGCCGTCCCTGGCCGAGCAGTACTTC. The chain is built from TRBV11-2 and TRBJ2-7; perhaps TRBD1 as D (5 bases). This CDR3 contains 15 residues. Germline CDR1 and CDR2: SGHAT and FQNNGV. The V gene lost 1 base and the J gene lost 6 bases, with 16 bases spanning the gap.

Many counts were recorded for this clonotype. The chain uses TRBV4-1 and TRBJ2-1; 9 nucleotides align to TRBD1. The CDR3 extends over 15 amino acids. CDR1 is MGHRA, CDR2 YSYEKL, per germline. V was clipped by 1 base and J by 3 bases; unmatched bases: 1. The CDR3 region has the DNA TGCGCCAGCAGCCAAGGGGACAGGGTCTACAATGAGCAGTTCTTC. Translated, it gives CASSQGDRVYNEQFF.

This clonotype occurred many times. Sequence at one end of the junction differs from germline and may be a read error. The J gene is TRBJ2-2, the V gene TRBV29-1, with unresolved D. This CDR3 is 13 amino acids long. The germline gives CDR1 SQVTM, CDR2 ANQGSEA. The CDR3 nucleotides are TGCAGCGCTGAAGGCTGGAACACCGGGGAGCTGTTTTTT. This translates into CSAEGWNTGELFF.

This clonotype appeared many times. The gene calls are TRBV28 and TRBJ2-3; TRBD2 matches 8 bases. The CDR3 is 14 amino acids. J was trimmed by 5 bases and V by 4 bases; bases with no gene match: 5. The V gene's germline CDR1 is MDHEN and CDR2 SYDVKM. The CDR3 DNA reads TGTGCCAGCAGTTCTCTAGCGGGCCTAGATACGCAGTATTTT. Its translation: CASSSLAGLDTQYF.

Many counts were recorded for this clonotype. V and J are TRBV20-1 and TRBJ2-1; D might be TRBD1 (7 bases). V was clipped by 5 bases and J by 4 bases, with 18 bases between them. Looked up from germline, CDR1 is DFQATT and CDR2 is SNEGSKA (reference sequence). The length of the CDR3 is 15 residues. CDR3 DNA: TGCAGTGCTCAGAGTCCAGGGGGGATTTACAATGAGCAGTTCTTC. Its translation is CSAQSPGGIYNEQFF.

This clonotype appeared many times. CDR3 sequence (DNA): TGTGCCAGCAGTCAGACTAGCGAATTATACAATGAGCAGTTCTTC. Translating gives CASSQTSELYNEQFF. The chain combines TRBV27 with TRBJ2-1; TRBD2 matches at 8 bases. This CDR3 comprises 15 residues. J gave up 4 bases and V 5 bases, and 7 bases lay outside the gene matches. Germline values: CDR1 MNHEY, CDR2 SMNVEV (reference sequence).

This clonotype was counted only a few times. The CDR3, as DNA: TGTGCCAGCAGTGTAGGGATTTCTAGCGGGACATCCTACGAGCAGTACTTC. Translation: CASSVGISSGTSYEQYF. This chain uses TRBV6-1 with TRBJ2-7, with 9 bases that match TRBD2. The CDR3 is 17 amino acids. Germline V gives CDR1 MNHNS, CDR2 SASEGT. J lost 1 base, V lost 4 bases, and 11 bases had no gene match.

This clonotype was observed many times. The CDR3 protein is CSARGLFSNQPQHF. The CDR3 nucleotides read TGCAGTGCTAGAGGACTGTTTAGCAATCAGCCCCAGCATTTT. The chain links TRBV20-1 to TRBJ1-5; D gene uncertain. Germline values: CDR1 DFQATT, CDR2 SNEGSKA (reference sequence). The CDR3 spans 14 residues. V lost 1 base, J lost 0 bases, and 7 bases lay in between.

This clonotype came up many times. V and J are TRBV27 and TRBJ2-3; 8 bases align to TRBD2. J lost 4 bases, V lost 2 bases, and 5 bases had no gene match. The CDR3 spans 15 residues. Germline-derived CDR1 and CDR2 are MNHEY and SMNVEV (reference sequence). The CDR3 sequence: CASSLGAGAADTQYF. CDR3 sequence (DNA): TGTGCCAGCAGTTTAGGAGCGGGAGCGGCAGATACGCAGTATTTT.

In this sample, this clonotype turned up many times. This rearrangement joins TRBV2 to TRBJ2-5; no reliable D call. The CDR3 runs 13 residues. Trimming took 8 bases from V and 2 from J, leaving 12 bases between them. CDR1 and CDR2 (germline): SNHLY, FYNNEI. The CDR3 here is CASELLRQETQYF. The CDR3 DNA reads as TGTGCCAGCGAGCTGCTCAGGCAAGAGACCCAGTACTTC.

This clonotype was detected ten times or more. The chain links TRBV12-2 to TRBJ2-1; no DNA check was done on the table's D call, TRBD2. TRBV12-2 is recorded as a pseudogene. CDR3 size: 13 residues. The CDR3 region is CARIGQGHNEQFF. The CDR3 nucleotides read TGTGCAAGAATAGGGCAGGGCCACAATGAGCAGTTCTTC.

This clonotype has only a few counts. The chain has TRBV12-3 or TRBV12-4 and TRBJ1-1; D gene unclear. The CDR3 is 12 residues long. With 2 bases removed from V and 3 bases from J, the gap between germline ends came to 4 bases. CDR3 coding DNA: TGTGCCAGCAGTTTACGAGACACTGAAGCTTTCTTT. This gives the protein CASSLRDTEAFF.

The gene calls are TRBV4-1 and TRBJ2-5; the match to TRBD2 covers 14 bases. Trimming took 4 bases from V and 6 from J; bases not matched to a gene: 4. The CDR3 loop spans 15 amino acids. CDR1 MGHRA and CDR2 YSYEKL come from the germline V gene. The CDR3: CASSPGLAGAKTQYF. The CDR3 DNA sequence: TGCGCCAGCAGCCCGGGACTAGCGGGAGCAAAGACCCAGTACTTC.

Concerning this clonotype: Just one base apart from a much larger clone, this may be a read error. The V and J genes are TRBV6-4 and TRBJ2-1, with a possible D match to TRBD2 (5 bases). The CDR3 covers 15 residues. Germline V gene sequence: CDR1 MRHNA, CDR2 SNTAGT. The DNA of the CDR3 is TGTGCCAGCAGTGAGCACTCGACGGACTTTAATGAGCAGATCTTC. As protein: CASSEHSTDFNEQIF.

In this sample, this clonotype turned up many times. The chain combines TRBV7-8 with TRBJ1-5; D is ambiguous. This CDR3 region has 14 residues. Per the germline V gene, CDR1 is SGHVS and CDR2 is FQNEAQ. V was trimmed by 5 bases and J by 7 bases, leaving 15 bases between them. In DNA, the CDR3 is TGTGCCAGCAGCATAAAGCGCCAGAACCAGCCCCAGCATTTT. It encodes CASSIKRQNQPQHF. The full variable domain, its missing parts supplied by reference TRBV7-8 and TRBJ1-5, is GAGVSQSPRYKVAKRGQDVALRCDPISGHVSLFWYQQALGQGPEFLTYFQNEAQLDKSGLPSDRFFAERPEGSVSTLKIQRTQQEDSAVYLCASSIKRQNQPQHFGDGTRLSIL.

The sample holds many counts of this clonotype. This chain links TRBV5-1 with TRBJ2-7; weak D call: TRBD1 (5 bases). The CDR3 spans 15 residues. V lost 0 bases and J lost 1, with 11 bases in between. In germline, CDR1 is SGHRS, CDR2 YFSETQ. The CDR3, as DNA: TGCGCCAGCAGCTTGGGGCAGGGTTGGTCCTACGAGCAGTACTTC. Protein: CASSLGQGWSYEQYF.

The chain has TRBV10-2 and TRBJ2-3; D remains ambiguous. CDR1 WSHSY and CDR2 SAAADI come from the germline V gene. CDR3 length: 14 amino acids. V gave up 7 bases and J gave up 3 bases, with 14 bases separating them. The CDR3 is CASTELIKTDTQYF. DNA of the CDR3: TGCGCCAGCACGGAACTGATAAAGACAGATACGCAGTATTTT.

This clonotype was found many times. The rearrangement links TRBV7-8 to TRBJ2-7; TRBD1 matches 7 bases. Germline values: CDR1 SGHVS, CDR2 FQNEAQ. CDR3 size: 14 residues. V lost 2 bases to trimming and J lost 6 bases; unmatched junction nucleotides: 7. CDR3 loop: CASSLNDAGGEQYF. The DNA for the CDR3 is TGTGCCAGCAGCTTAAATGATGCAGGGGGCGAGCAGTACTTC.

The chain has TRBV6-1 and TRBJ2-3; D gene unclear. The V end lost 4 bases, the J end lost 0 bases, and 2 bases lay between the germline ends. The CDR3 is 12 residues long. The germline gives CDR1 MNHNS, CDR2 SASEGT. CDR3 sequence: CASSGSTDTQYF. The CDR3 coding sequence is TGTGCCAGCAGTGGGAGCACAGATACGCAGTATTTT.

Comment on this clonotype: A junction boundary mismatches the germline segment, possibly from a read error. The rearrangement uses TRBV3-1 and TRBJ2-1, with TRBD2 matching over 9 bases. CDR1 and CDR2 from the germline V gene are LGHDT and YNNKEL (reference sequence). The CDR3 has 15 residues. DNA for the CDR3: TGTGTCAGCACGGGCTCTAGCGGGAATTACAATGAGCAGTTCTTC. It translates to CVSTGSSGNYNEQFF.

This clonotype was counted only a few times. The chain joins TRBV19 to TRBJ1-5, with D possibly being TRBD1 (6 bases). V was cut by 7 bases and J by 0 bases, with 22 bases left in between. The CDR3 has 18 residues. The V gene's germline CDR1 is LNHDA and CDR2 SQIVND (reference sequence). CDR3 nucleotides: TGTGCCAGTACCTCCACGGGGGGGGCCGGCCATAGCAATCAGCCCCAGCATTTT. Translation gives CASTSTGGAGHSNQPQHF.

This clonotype has a count of ten or more. The chain uses TRBV10-3 and TRBJ2-3, with D unclear. This CDR3 is built from 13 residues. V lost 5 bases and J lost 4, with 10 bases in between. CDR1 ENHRY and CDR2 SYGVKD come from the germline V gene. The CDR3 DNA sequence: TGTGCCATCAGTTCTGTATCGGCAGATACGCAGTATTTT. Translation: CAISSVSADTQYF.

This clonotype has at least ten counts. The chain recombines TRBV7-2 with TRBJ2-1; D remains unclear. The CDR3 contains 15 residues. CDR1 SGHTA and CDR2 FQGNSA come from the germline V gene. V lost 2 bases and J lost 5, with 13 bases in between. CDR3 coding DNA: TGTGCCAGCAGCTTATGGAGTCTGGAAAACAATGAGCAGTTCTTC. Protein: CASSLWSLENNEQFF.

The chain couples TRBV10-2 to TRBJ2-6; the D is unclear. The CDR3 consists of 13 residues. Trimming took off 7 bases at V and 0 bases at J, with 4 bases between the two ends. CDR1 is WSHSY, CDR2 SAAADI, per germline. For the CDR3, the DNA is TGCGCCAGCAAGGTCTCTGGGGCCAACGTCCTGACTTTC. Residues: CASKVSGANVLTF.